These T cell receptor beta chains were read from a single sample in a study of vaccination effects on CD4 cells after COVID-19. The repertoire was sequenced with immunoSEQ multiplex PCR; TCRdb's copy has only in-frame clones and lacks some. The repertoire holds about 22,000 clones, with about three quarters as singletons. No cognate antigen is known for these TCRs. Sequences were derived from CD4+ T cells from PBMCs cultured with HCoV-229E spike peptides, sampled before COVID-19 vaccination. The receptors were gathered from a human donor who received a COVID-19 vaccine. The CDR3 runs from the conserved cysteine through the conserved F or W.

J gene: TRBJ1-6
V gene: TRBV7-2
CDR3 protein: CASSSPGTGVLPLHF

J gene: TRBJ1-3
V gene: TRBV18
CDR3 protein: CASFGPFSGNTIYF

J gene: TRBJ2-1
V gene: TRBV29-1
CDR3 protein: CSVGPAGNEQFF

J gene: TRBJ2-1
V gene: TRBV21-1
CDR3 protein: CANPGQGSCNEQFF

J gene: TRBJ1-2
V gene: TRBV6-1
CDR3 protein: CASSEAGTGGYGYTF

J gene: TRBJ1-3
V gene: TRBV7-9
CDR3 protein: CASSSFDGTSGNTIYF

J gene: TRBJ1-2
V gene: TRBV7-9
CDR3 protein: CASSWSTGGDGYTF

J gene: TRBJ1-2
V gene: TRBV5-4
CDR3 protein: CASTPGSGGYGYTF

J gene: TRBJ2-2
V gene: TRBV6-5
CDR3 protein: CASKRTAINTGELFF

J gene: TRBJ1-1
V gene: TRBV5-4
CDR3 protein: CASSLVRGVNTEAFF

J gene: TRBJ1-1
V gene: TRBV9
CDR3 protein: CASSVVQSTGRYTEAFF

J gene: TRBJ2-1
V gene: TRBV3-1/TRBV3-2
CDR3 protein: CASSRRPPVLAGALGEQFF

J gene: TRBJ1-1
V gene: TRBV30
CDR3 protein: CAWSLRPGGSEAFF

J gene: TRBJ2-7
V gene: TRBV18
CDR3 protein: CASSPQGQGSSYEQYF

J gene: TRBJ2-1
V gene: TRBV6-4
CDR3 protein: CASRYLAGGPHEQFF

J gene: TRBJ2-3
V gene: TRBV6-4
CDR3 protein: CASSDTSGGADTQYF

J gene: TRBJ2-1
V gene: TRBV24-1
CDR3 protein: CATSDSGLAGLPVWNEQFF

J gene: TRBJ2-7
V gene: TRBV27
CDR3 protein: CASSWTGGKYEQYF

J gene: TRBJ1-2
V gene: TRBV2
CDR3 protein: CASSPGENYGYTF

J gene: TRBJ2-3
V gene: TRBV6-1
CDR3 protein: CASSDPHTRRGRDTQYF

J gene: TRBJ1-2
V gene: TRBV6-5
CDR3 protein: CASSPGGGTSGYTF

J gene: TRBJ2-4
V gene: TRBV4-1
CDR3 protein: CASSQEGGSFKNIQYF

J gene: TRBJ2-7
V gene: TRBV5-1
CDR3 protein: CASRLNTGTASPYEQYF

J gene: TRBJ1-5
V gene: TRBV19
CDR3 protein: CASSIDQSGQNNQPQHF

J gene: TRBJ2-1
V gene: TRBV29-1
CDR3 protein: CSVEALAGGPYNEQFF

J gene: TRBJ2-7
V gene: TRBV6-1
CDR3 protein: CASSDRQGPYEQYF

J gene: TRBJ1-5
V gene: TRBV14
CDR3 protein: CASSQVGQPQHF

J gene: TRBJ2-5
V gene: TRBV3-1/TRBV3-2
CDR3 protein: CASSQDIVTQYF

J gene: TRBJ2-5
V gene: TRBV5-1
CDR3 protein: CASSFRGLAGAQETQYF

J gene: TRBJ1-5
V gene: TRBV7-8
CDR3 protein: CASSLSRDLRYSPQHF

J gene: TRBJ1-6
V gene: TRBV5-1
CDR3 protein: CASSLGWGDNSPLHF

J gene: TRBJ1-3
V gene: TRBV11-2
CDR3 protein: CASSLLSTGNTIYF

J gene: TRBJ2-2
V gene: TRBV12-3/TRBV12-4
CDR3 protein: CASAILGAGELFF

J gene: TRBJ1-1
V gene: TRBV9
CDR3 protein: CASSVIGNTEAFF

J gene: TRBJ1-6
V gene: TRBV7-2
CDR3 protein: CASSPLSGSGGSGPLHF

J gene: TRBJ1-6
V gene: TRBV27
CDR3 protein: CASSSISGVNSPLHF

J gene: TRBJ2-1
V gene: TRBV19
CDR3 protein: CASSRLAGGWVEQFF

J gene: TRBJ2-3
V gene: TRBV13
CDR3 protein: CASSLGGATLQYF

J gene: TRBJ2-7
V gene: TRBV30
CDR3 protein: CAWAELYEQYF

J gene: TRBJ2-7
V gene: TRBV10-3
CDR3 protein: CAIMGSGYEQYF

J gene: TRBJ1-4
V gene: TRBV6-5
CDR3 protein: CASSYSTGQNEKLFF

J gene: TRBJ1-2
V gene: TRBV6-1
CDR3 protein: CASFEGIYGYTF

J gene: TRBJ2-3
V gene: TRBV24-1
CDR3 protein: CATSDPGTSGSSDTQYF

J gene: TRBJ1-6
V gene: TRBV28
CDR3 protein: CASSLEHSPLHF

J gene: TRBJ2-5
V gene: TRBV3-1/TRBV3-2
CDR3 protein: CASSPYGRGWETQYF

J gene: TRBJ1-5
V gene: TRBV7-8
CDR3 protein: CASSPGQGNQPQHF

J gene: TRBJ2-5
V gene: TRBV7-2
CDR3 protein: CASSLVEGATKTQYF

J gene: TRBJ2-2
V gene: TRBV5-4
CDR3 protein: CASSPGGARTGELFF

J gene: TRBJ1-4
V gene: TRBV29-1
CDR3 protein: CSDRNPSKCGGGYEKLFF

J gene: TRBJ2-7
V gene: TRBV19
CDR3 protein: CASSMGLSGSYYEQYF

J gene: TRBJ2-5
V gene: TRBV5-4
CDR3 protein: CASSLQGAQETQYF

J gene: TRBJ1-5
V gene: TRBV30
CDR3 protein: CAWNLGGSQPQHF

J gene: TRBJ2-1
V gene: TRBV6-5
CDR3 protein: CASRALGVHGFPFF

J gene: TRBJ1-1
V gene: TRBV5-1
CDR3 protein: CASSLSGGGTEAFF